This passage covers 26 T cell receptor beta chains from one sample sequenced in a study of chemoradiotherapy in HPV16-positive cancers (dated 2022 in TCRdb). The library was generated by the immunoSEQ multiplex PCR assay. TCRdb's version of the immuneACCESS table is confined to in-frame rearrangements and falls short of the full clone set. An unresolved V gene accounts for under half of the shortfall where checked; the remainder is of unknown origin. The sample table lists about 53,000 clones, around 90% of them with a count of one. Roughly 3% of the sample lies in the top ten. This specimen consisted of blood, obtained from a patient who underwent chemoradiotherapy. Receptors were obtained from a human donor with HPV-associated anogenital cancer.

The rearrangement joins TRBV6-5 to TRBJ2-5; TRBD1 might be the D (5 bases). Germline V gene lookup returns CDR1 MNHEY and CDR2 SVGAGI. V was cut by 9 bases and J by 5 bases, with 13 bases left in between. The CDR3 spans 12 residues. The DNA for the CDR3 is TGTGCCAGTTCGACAGCGTCGGAGACCCAGTACTTC. The encoded protein is CASSTASETQYF.

The gene calls are TRBV5-1 and TRBJ1-5; 9 nucleotides agree with TRBD1. The CDR3 consists of 15 residues. The germline V gene encodes CDR1 SGHRS and CDR2 YFSETQ. Trimming removed 4 bases from V and 3 bases from J; junction bases left unmatched: 5. This CDR3 reads CASSEGQGVNQPQHF. Here the CDR3 DNA reads TGCGCCAGCAGCGAGGGACAGGGTGTCAATCAGCCCCAGCATTTT.

V usage is TRBV28 and J usage is TRBJ2-7; 8 positions match TRBD1. V lost 8 bases to trimming and J lost 3 bases; unmatched junction nucleotides: 12. CDR1 and CDR2 (germline): MDHEN, SYDVKM. The CDR3 runs 15 residues. The CDR3 spells CASRLGDRILYEQYF. As DNA, the CDR3 is TGTGCCAGCCGCCTGGGGGACAGGATTCTCTACGAGCAGTACTTC.

The V gene is TRBV7-9, the J gene TRBJ2-5; D perhaps matches TRBD2 (5 bases). CDR3 length: 13 amino acids. The V and J ends lost 6 bases and 3 bases respectively, with 11 bases between them. Germline lookup yields CDR1 SEHNR and CDR2 FQNEAQ (reference sequence). The CDR3 loop reads CASRVSREETQYF. As DNA, the CDR3 is TGTGCCAGCAGAGTTTCGAGGGAAGAGACCCAGTACTTC.

A few counts support this clone. V is TRBV19 and J is TRBJ2-7; D is ambiguous. Trimming took 5 bases from V and 0 from J, leaving 20 bases between them. The CDR3 is made up of 17 amino acids. From germline, CDR1 is LNHDA and CDR2 SQIVND (reference sequence). CDR3 region: CASSLTREVPLSYEQYF. In DNA, the CDR3 is TGTGCCAGTAGTCTTACCCGAGAGGTGCCACTCTCCTACGAGCAGTACTTC. The whole variable domain, remainder taken from reference TRBV19 and TRBJ2-7, is DGGITQSPKYLFRKEGQNVTLSCEQNLNHDAMYWYRQDPGQGLRLIYYSQIVNDFQKGDIAEGYSVSREKKESFPLTVTSAQKNPTAFYLCASSLTREVPLSYEQYFGPGTRLTVT.

This clone appeared once. This chain joins TRBV5-4 and TRBJ1-1; D may be TRBD1 (6 bases). The V gene lost 7 bases and the J gene lost 0 bases, with 13 bases spanning the gap. The CDR3 is 14 residues long. Germline V gene lookup returns CDR1 SGHNT and CDR2 YYREEE (reference sequence). The CDR3 protein is CASGVGGLNTEAFF. In DNA form, the CDR3 reads TGTGCCAGCGGAGTAGGGGGACTGAACACTGAAGCTTTCTTT.

The V and J genes are TRBV10-3 and TRBJ2-3; D not resolved. Per germline, CDR1 ENHRY and CDR2 SYGVKD. The length of the CDR3 is 12 residues. In nucleotides, the CDR3 is TGTGCGGCCGGAGAGTTCACAGATACGCAGTATTTT. Translating gives CAAGEFTDTQYF.

This chain connects TRBV9 to TRBJ2-1, with D hard to call. Trimming shortened V by 4 bases and J by 0 bases, and 14 bases separated the two germline ends. CDR1 and CDR2 from the germline V gene are SGDLS and YYNGEE. The CDR3 is made up of 16 amino acids. CDR3 sequence reads: CASSPDRVYSYNEQFF. For the CDR3, the DNA is TGTGCCAGCAGCCCCGATCGGGTCTACTCCTACAATGAGCAGTTCTTC.

V is TRBV5-5 and J is TRBJ1-5; D is unclear. The germline V gene has CDR1 SGHKS and CDR2 YYEKEE (reference sequence). V lost 2 bases and J lost 5, with 8 bases in between. CDR3 length: 13 residues. CDR3: CASSFGGDQPQHF. CDR3 bases: TGTGCCAGCAGCTTCGGTGGGGATCAGCCCCAGCATTTT.

The V and J genes are TRBV6-5 and TRBJ2-1; 12 bases fit TRBD2. The CDR3 length is 15 residues. Germline CDR1 is MNHEY and CDR2 is SVGAGI. V lost 6 bases, J lost 8 bases, and 8 bases stayed unmatched. The CDR3 is CASSRLAGARDEQFF. The CDR3 coding sequence is TGTGCCAGCAGCCGACTAGCGGGGGCCCGGGATGAGCAGTTCTTC.

The chain links TRBV7-6 to TRBJ2-6; D gene ambiguous. V lost 5 bases, J lost 5 bases, and 16 bases lay in between. The germline CDR1 and CDR2 sequences are SGHVS and FNYEAQ. CDR3 size: 16 residues. The CDR3 DNA reads TGTGCCAGCAGCAATGGCACACAAAGTCGGGCCAACGTCCTGACTTTC. Its translation: CASSNGTQSRANVLTF.

This clone was counted once. This chain joins TRBV6-1 and TRBJ1-6, with TRBD1 matching 9 bases. The CDR3 contains 15 residues. Germline V gene lookup returns CDR1 MNHNS and CDR2 SASEGT. V shed 6 bases, J shed 10 bases, and the junction held 10 bases outside the gene matches. The CDR3 here is CASRDQTGGGSPLHF. The CDR3 nucleotides read TGTGCCAGCAGGGACCAAACAGGGGGCGGGTCACCCCTCCACTTT.

The chain is built from TRBV19 and TRBJ2-7; TRBD2 is a possible D gene (6 bases). Germline CDR1 and CDR2: LNHDA and SQIVND (reference sequence). The V and J ends lost 4 bases and 6 bases respectively, with 13 bases between them. The CDR3 consists of 13 residues. CDR3: CASSTPGGVEQYF. The CDR3 nucleotides are TGTGCCAGTAGTACCCCCGGAGGGGTCGAGCAGTACTTC.

This sequence joins TRBV19 and TRBJ2-2; 7 nucleotides align to TRBD2. The CDR3 is made up of 16 amino acids. Trimming at V came to 0 bases and at J to 4 bases, leaving 5 bases not matched to a gene. From germline, CDR1 is LNHDA and CDR2 SQIVND (reference sequence). The CDR3 loop is CASSIDAGVLTGELFF. The CDR3 DNA reads TGTGCCAGTAGTATAGACGCGGGGGTCCTCACCGGGGAGCTGTTTTTT.

The rearrangement links TRBV11-3 to TRBJ2-1, with 8 positions matching TRBD2. Trimming cost V 3 bases and J 5 bases; bases outside gene matches: 12. CDR1 and CDR2 (germline): SGHNT, YENEEA. This CDR3 comprises 17 residues. CDR3 loop: CASSFTLGLARDNEQFF. CDR3 sequence (DNA): TGTGCCAGCAGCTTTACTCTCGGACTAGCTCGGGACAATGAGCAGTTCTTC.

The chain has TRBV28 and TRBJ2-5; 10 nucleotides agree with TRBD2. The CDR3 totals 16 residues. The germline V gene has CDR1 MDHEN and CDR2 SYDVKM. The ends lost 1 base at V and 4 bases at J; junction bases unmatched: 6. CDR3 DNA sequence: TGTGCCAGCAGTTTATTCCAGCGGGAGGGCCGAGAGACCCAGTACTTC. Translation: CASSLFQREGRETQYF.

The rearrangement uses TRBV6-1 and TRBJ1-1; no reliable D call. The germline gives CDR1 MNHNS, CDR2 SASEGT. V lost 1 base and J lost 10, with 13 bases in between. There are 13 residues in the CDR3. For the CDR3, the DNA is TGTGCCAGCAGTGAAGTCCACAGTCGCGGAGCTTTCTTT. Residues: CASSEVHSRGAFF.

J is TRBJ1-4 and V is TRBV18, with D tentatively TRBD1 (5 bases). There are 14 residues in the CDR3. V was shortened by 3 bases and J by 9 bases, with 14 bases between the two germline ends. Germline CDR1 and CDR2: KGHSH and LQKENI. The CDR3, as DNA: TGTGCCAGCTCACCGGGAGGAACAGGCCAAAAACTGTTTTTT. The encoded protein is CASSPGGTGQKLFF.

The CDR3 region has the DNA TGTGCCAGTAAGGACAGCGCTTCTGGGGCCAACGTCCTGACTTTC. Residues: CASKDSASGANVLTF. The chain is built from TRBV19 and TRBJ2-6, with a possible D match to TRBD1 (6 bases). The CDR3 spans 15 residues. The V end lost 7 bases, the J end lost 1 base, and 11 bases lay between the germline ends. Looked up from germline, CDR1 is LNHDA and CDR2 is SQIVND (reference sequence).

The V and J genes are TRBV27 and TRBJ1-1; possible D gene TRBD1, 6 bases. V lost 3 bases and J lost 2, with 10 bases in between. The CDR3 consists of 14 residues. Germline V CDR1 and CDR2: MNHEY, SMNVEV (reference sequence). CDR3 nucleotide sequence: TGTGCCAGCAGTTTGACAGGAGTTAACACTGAAGCTTTCTTT. Residues: CASSLTGVNTEAFF.

V is TRBV6-5 and J is TRBJ2-3; 10 nucleotides align to TRBD2. CDR1 is MNHEY, CDR2 SVGAGI, per germline. V was clipped by 6 bases and J by 5 bases; unmatched bases: 5. CDR3 length: 14 amino acids. The CDR3 sequence is CASRSGGAIDTQYF. CDR3 bases: TGTGCCAGCAGGAGCGGGGGGGCCATAGATACGCAGTATTTT.

The genes are TRBV19 and TRBJ1-5, with D maybe TRBD1 (5 bases). The V gene lost 4 bases and the J gene lost 2 bases, with 6 bases spanning the gap. Germline CDR1 is LNHDA and CDR2 is SQIVND (reference sequence). The CDR3 sequence is 13 residues long. As DNA, the CDR3 is TGTGCCAGTAGTAAACAGGGCAATCAGCCCCAGCATTTT. Translation gives CASSKQGNQPQHF.

In its sample, this clone ranks as medium-sized. The rearrangement links TRBV30 to TRBJ2-1; 11 positions match TRBD2. V lost 3 bases and J lost 7; bases outside the gene matches: 8. Germline V lookup: CDR1 GTSNPN, CDR2 SVGIG (reference sequence). This CDR3 has 15 residues. The CDR3 DNA reads TGTGCCTGGAGGCAACTAGCGGGAGTGGCTAATGAGCAGTTCTTC. This gives the protein CAWRQLAGVANEQFF.

The CDR3 region is CASSQDPGGNEKLFF. DNA for the CDR3: TGCGCCAGCAGCCAAGATCCGGGGGGTAATGAAAAACTGTTTTTT. The gene calls are TRBV4-3 and TRBJ1-4, with D tentatively TRBD1 (5 bases). From germline, CDR1 is LGHNA and CDR2 YSLEER. Trimming pared 0 bases from V and 4 bases from J, leaving 9 bases between. CDR3 length: 15 residues.

The count of this clone is one. The chain joins TRBV7-9 to TRBJ1-1; D gene uncertain. The germline CDR1 and CDR2 sequences are SEHNR and FQNEAQ (reference sequence). Trimming removed 1 base at V and 0 bases at J, with 9 bases between. This CDR3 region has 15 residues. For the CDR3, the DNA is TGTGCCAGCAGCTTAGAAGGAGGAGTGAACACTGAAGCTTTCTTT. Protein product: CASSLEGGVNTEAFF.

The genes are TRBV7-2 and TRBJ2-3; 7 positions agree with TRBD1. Losses at the gene ends were 5 bases for V and 0 bases for J; bases not matched to a gene: 5. This CDR3 has 15 residues. Germline-derived CDR1 and CDR2 are SGHTA and FQGNSA. The CDR3 DNA is TGTGCCAGCAGCCGGGGACAGTTGAGCACAGATACGCAGTATTTT. It is translated as CASSRGQLSTDTQYF. The whole variable domain, filled in from reference TRBV7-2 and TRBJ2-3, reads GAGVSQSPSNKVTEKGKDVELRCDPISGHTALYWYRQSLGQGLEFLIYFQGNSAPDKSGLPSDRFSAERTGGSVSTLTIQRTQQEDSAVYLCASSRGQLSTDTQYFGPGTRLTVL.